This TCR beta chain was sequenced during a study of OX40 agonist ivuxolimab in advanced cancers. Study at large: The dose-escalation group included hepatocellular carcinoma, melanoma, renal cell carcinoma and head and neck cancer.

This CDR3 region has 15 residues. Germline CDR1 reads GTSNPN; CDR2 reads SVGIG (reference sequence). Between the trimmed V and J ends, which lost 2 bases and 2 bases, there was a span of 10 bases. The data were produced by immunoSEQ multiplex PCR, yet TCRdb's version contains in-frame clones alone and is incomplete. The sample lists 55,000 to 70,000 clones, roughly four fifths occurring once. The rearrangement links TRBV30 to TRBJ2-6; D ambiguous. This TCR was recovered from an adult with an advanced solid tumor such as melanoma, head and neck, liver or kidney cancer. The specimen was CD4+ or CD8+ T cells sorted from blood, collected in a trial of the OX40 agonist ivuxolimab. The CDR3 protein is CAWSWNRPGANVLTF. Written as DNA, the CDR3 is TGTGCCTGGAGTTGGAACCGACCTGGGGCCAACGTCCTGACTTTC. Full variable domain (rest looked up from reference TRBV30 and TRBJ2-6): SQTIHQWPATLVQPVGSPLSLECTVEGTSNPNLYWYRQAAGRGLQLLFYSVGIGQISSEVPQNLSASRPQDRQFILSSKKLLLSDSGFYLCAWSWNRPGANVLTFGAGSRLTVL.